This section outlines one T cell receptor beta chain sequence together with its context. As the template, RNA transcripts were used to amplify TCR beta CDR3 regions. RT-PCR with HTBI primers came first, then second-round multiplex PCR. TCRdb recomputed calls from the multiplex PCR reads with MiXCR, one row per CDR3 protein. The repertoire holds about 240,000 distinct CDR3 sequences, with around 42% as singletons. Moderate-to-severe activity, CAS ≥3, NOSPECS ≥4 and a duration under 3 months were seen in donors with ophthalmopathy. Excluded: other autoimmune disease, uncontrolled infection, pregnancy or lactation. Symptoms, serum thyroxine and TRAb, thyroid ultrasound, and orbital computed tomography formed the diagnostic basis. This specimen belongs to a study of Graves' ophthalmopathy and Graves' hyperthyroidism. Germline trimming cut 6 bases from V and 0 bases from J; bases unmatched to any gene: 8. The CDR3 has 15 amino acids. The germline V gene encodes CDR1 SEHNR and CDR2 FQNEAQ (reference sequence).

V usage is TRBV7-9 and J usage is TRBJ2-7; 7 bases agree with TRBD1. Sequenced material: peripheral blood. The receptor was isolated from an adult man with Graves' ophthalmopathy. The CDR3 spells CASRKGQWSSYEQYF. The CDR3 nucleotides are TGTGCCAGCAGAAAGGGACAGTGGAGCTCCTACGAGCAGTACTTC.